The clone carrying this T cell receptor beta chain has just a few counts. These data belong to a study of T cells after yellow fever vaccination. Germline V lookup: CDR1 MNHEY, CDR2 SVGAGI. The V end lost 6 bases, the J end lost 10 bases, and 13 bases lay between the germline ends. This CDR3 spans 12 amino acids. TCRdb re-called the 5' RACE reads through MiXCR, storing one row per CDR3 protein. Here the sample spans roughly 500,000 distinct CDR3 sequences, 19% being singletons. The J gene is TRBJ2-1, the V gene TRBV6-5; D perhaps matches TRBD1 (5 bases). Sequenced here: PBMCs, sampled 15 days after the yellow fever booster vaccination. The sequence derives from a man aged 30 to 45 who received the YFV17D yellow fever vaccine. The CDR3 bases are TGTGCCAGCAGCTACAAGGGGAACGAGCAGTTCTTC. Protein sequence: CASSYKGNEQFF.